The 19 T cell receptor beta chains reported below all come from one sample, sequenced in a study of blood T cells in healthy people across ages (dated by TCRdb to about 2015). The library relied on 5' RACE. Sequencer: Illumina HiSeq 2500. The second PCR ran for about 7 to 11 cycles and used a J-beta primer mix along with a sample-barcoded 5' primer. TCRdb redid the processing of the public reads, applying fastp at Q25 and MiXCR, and retained in-frame beta chains. Every distinct CDR3 protein forms one entry, paired with its most common genes and DNA. In all, the sample holds some 370,000 distinct CDR3 sequences, and approximately 51% of those were seen once. Together, the top ten hold under 65% of the sample. Material: blood. The source is a man aged 55 to 70 in good health.

This clonotype was seen more than once but under ten times. The chain employs TRBV4-3 and TRBJ2-7, with D possibly being TRBD1 or TRBD2 (5 bases each). With 4 bases removed from V and 3 bases from J, the gap between germline ends came to 19 bases. The CDR3 is 16 amino acids. Germline V gives CDR1 LGHNA, CDR2 YSLEER. Written as DNA, the CDR3 is TGCGCCAGCAGCCCCACCCTTCTAGGGACGAACTACGAGCAGTACTTC. Translation: CASSPTLLGTNYEQYF.

V gene TRBV9 combines with J gene TRBJ2-7; TRBD2 agrees at 13 bases. From germline, CDR1 is SGDLS and CDR2 YYNGEE. The V segment lost 4 bases and the J segment 6 bases; nucleotides outside the gene matches: 7. CDR3 length: 15 amino acids. DNA for the CDR3: TGTGCCAGCAGCCCCCGGACTAGCGGGAGTAGCGAGCAGTACTTC. Translating gives CASSPRTSGSSEQYF. Using reference TRBV9 and TRBJ2-7 for the parts outside the CDR3, the full variable domain is DSGVTQTPKHLITATGQRVTLRCSPRSGDLSVYWYQQSLDQGLQFLIQYYNGEERAKGNILERFSAQQFPDLHSELNLSSLELGDSALYFCASSPRTSGSSEQYFGPGTRLTVT.

This clonotype has a handful of counts. The gene calls are TRBV4-3 and TRBJ2-4; D gene ambiguous. This CDR3 region has 13 residues. Germline-derived CDR1 and CDR2 are LGHNA and YSLEER. With 0 bases removed from V and 15 bases from J, the gap between germline ends came to 15 bases. This CDR3 is CASSQDFGDKRYF. CDR3 coding DNA: TGCGCCAGCAGCCAAGATTTTGGTGACAAGCGGTACTTC.

The V call is TRBV20-1, the J call TRBJ2-7; D gene ambiguous. The CDR3 length is 14 residues. The germline CDR1 and CDR2 sequences are DFQATT and SNEGSKA (reference sequence). V was clipped by 1 base and J by 7 bases, with 17 bases between them. CDR3 nucleotides: TGCAGTGCTAGAGTGGACCCGGCCTTGGGAGAGCAGTACTTC. It translates to CSARVDPALGEQYF.

The chain links TRBV6-2 or TRBV6-3 to TRBJ2-2; D call uncertain. Trimming took off 6 bases at V and 6 bases at J, with 11 bases between the two ends. The germline V gene has CDR1 MNHEY and CDR2 SVGEGT. The CDR3 totals 13 residues. For the CDR3, the DNA is TGTGCCAGCAGATCGATCGGTGCCGGGGAGCTGTTTTTT. Protein product: CASRSIGAGELFF.

The chain couples TRBV30 to TRBJ2-7, with a weak D call TRBD2 (7 bases). There are 13 residues in the CDR3. V lost 1 base and J lost 7, with 14 bases in between. In germline, CDR1 is GTSNPN, CDR2 SVGIG (reference sequence). CDR3 region: CAWSGSKGGEQYF. CDR3 sequence (DNA): TGTGCCTGGAGTGGGAGTAAGGGGGGGGAGCAGTACTTC.

This clonotype was counted between two and nine times. This chain links TRBV6-6 with TRBJ2-7, with 7 positions matching TRBD1. The CDR3 extends over 15 amino acids. Looked up from germline, CDR1 is MNHNY and CDR2 is SVGAGI (reference sequence). The trim removed 4 bases at V and 0 bases at J, leaving 6 bases unmatched. The CDR3 is CASSFAGTASYEQYF. CDR3 bases: TGTGCCAGCAGTTTCGCCGGGACAGCCTCCTACGAGCAGTACTTC.

V is TRBV7-9 and J is TRBJ2-5; 9 nucleotides match TRBD2. V lost 2 bases, J lost 3 bases, and 4 bases stayed unmatched. The CDR3 totals 15 residues. Germline V gene sequence: CDR1 SEHNR, CDR2 FQNEAQ (reference sequence). The CDR3 spells CASSLRPSGEETQYF. Here the CDR3 DNA reads TGTGCCAGCAGCTTACGCCCTAGCGGGGAAGAGACCCAGTACTTC.

The table lists this clonotype with a few counts. The CDR3 reads CASTPEVSSYNEQFF. The CDR3 coding sequence is TGTGCCAGCACTCCGGAGGTGAGCTCCTACAATGAGCAGTTCTTC. V is TRBV6-1 and J is TRBJ2-1; D may be TRBD2 (5 bases). Looked up from germline, CDR1 is MNHNS and CDR2 is SASEGT. This CDR3 contains 15 residues. The germline V and J ends were trimmed by 7 bases and 0 bases, with 13 bases remaining between them.

This clonotype has a single count. CDR3 sequence: CASSPGTVGNTIYF. The CDR3 nucleotides read TGTGCCAGCAGCCCGGGGACAGTTGGAAACACCATATATTTT. The chain employs TRBV7-9 and TRBJ1-3, with 7 bases fitting TRBD1. Germline V CDR1 and CDR2: SEHNR, FQNEAQ (reference sequence). V was clipped by 5 bases and J by 3 bases; unmatched bases: 4. The CDR3 is 14 amino acids.

V gene TRBV10-3 combines with J gene TRBJ2-4, with D perhaps given as TRBD1 or TRBD2 (5 bases each). The end of the DNA is better explained by TRBJ2-7, so the J call may be wrong. This CDR3 comprises 13 residues. Looked up from germline, CDR1 is ENHRY and CDR2 is SYGVKD. CDR3 DNA sequence: TGTGCCATCAGCGGACCGGGGACCGTCGAGCAGTACTTC. Protein product: CAISGPGTVEQYF.

CDR3: CSARAGHRVREQFF. For the CDR3, the DNA is TGCAGTGCTAGAGCGGGACATAGGGTACGGGAGCAGTTCTTC. The V gene is TRBV20-1, the J gene TRBJ2-1; TRBD1 might be the D (6 bases). The germline V gene encodes CDR1 DFQATT and CDR2 SNEGSKA (reference sequence). Trimming left V 1 base short and J 10 bases short, with 17 bases between. This CDR3 spans 14 amino acids.

This clonotype was counted a few times. The chain is built from TRBV6-6 and TRBJ2-7, with D tentatively TRBD2 (5 bases). Per the germline V gene, CDR1 is MNHNY and CDR2 is SVGAGI (reference sequence). The germline V and J ends were trimmed by 2 bases and 3 bases, with 17 bases remaining between them. This CDR3 is 16 amino acids long. The CDR3 coding sequence is TGTGCCAGCAGTTACCTGAACCCGCGGGCTCACTACGAGCAGTACTTC. Protein: CASSYLNPRAHYEQYF.

Comments on this clonotype: One end of the junction varies from germline; a read error may be responsible. The chain has TRBV7-9 and TRBJ2-7, with D possibly called TRBD1 or TRBD2 (6 bases each). Germline lookup yields CDR1 SEHNR and CDR2 FQNEAQ (reference sequence). The CDR3 totals 12 residues. The CDR3 DNA reads TGTGCCAGCATGGGGGGCTCCTACAAGCAGTACTTC. This gives the protein CASMGGSYKQYF.

This sequence joins TRBV20-1 and TRBJ2-3; D is unresolved. CDR3 length: 13 residues. Trimming pared 6 bases from V and 1 base from J, leaving 11 bases between. CDR1 and CDR2 from the germline V gene are DFQATT and SNEGSKA (reference sequence). CDR3: CSAPSFGTDTQYF. DNA for the CDR3: TGCAGTGCCCCGTCGTTCGGCACAGATACGCAGTATTTT.

This clonotype was detected many times. The genes are TRBV25-1 and TRBJ2-7; D remains ambiguous. V shed 3 bases and J shed 4 bases, with 10 bases lying between them. The length of the CDR3 is 13 residues. Germline V lookup: CDR1 MGHDK, CDR2 SYGVNS. The CDR3 nucleotides read TGTGCCAGCAGTGATCCCCCTCAATACGAGCAGTACTTC. Amino acids: CASSDPPQYEQYF.

V and J are TRBV12-3 or TRBV12-4 and TRBJ2-1, with a tentative D call TRBD2 (6 bases). V gave up 1 base and J gave up 2 bases, with 15 bases separating them. The CDR3 is 17 residues long. CDR3 region: CASSLGGLREPYNEQFF. As DNA, the CDR3 is TGTGCCAGCAGTTTAGGGGGACTCCGCGAGCCCTACAATGAGCAGTTCTTC.

The rearrangement uses TRBV5-6 and TRBJ1-2; D gene uncertain. The V end was cut by 2 bases, the J end by 4 bases, with 12 bases between. This CDR3 region has 14 residues. The germline gives CDR1 SGHDT, CDR2 YYEEEE. In nucleotides, the CDR3 is TGTGCCAGCAGCTTTGGGGATAGGGTCTATGGCTACACCTTC. Translated: CASSFGDRVYGYTF.

There are many counts of this clonotype. The chain joins TRBV30 to TRBJ1-2; D remains ambiguous. The CDR3 has 13 amino acids. V was trimmed by 0 bases and J by 4 bases, leaving 9 bases between them. Germline assignment: CDR1 GTSNPN and CDR2 SVGIG (reference sequence). The CDR3 DNA reads TGTGCCTGGAGTGTGGTCGCTGGCTATGGCTACACCTTC. It encodes CAWSVVAGYGYTF.